The 15 T cell receptor beta chains below were found in one sample sequenced in a study of OX40 agonist ivuxolimab in advanced cancers. Only in-frame clones appear in the TCRdb table, and some are missing; sequencing was by immunoSEQ multiplex PCR. The repertoire includes approximately 29,000 clones, 70% to 80% of them detected once, and around 15% sits in the top ten. Material: CD4+ or CD8+ T cells sorted from blood, obtained in a trial of the OX40 agonist ivuxolimab. Receptors originate from an adult with an advanced solid tumor such as melanoma, head and neck, liver or kidney cancer.

The V gene is TRBV7-2, the J gene TRBJ1-2, with 8 positions matching TRBD1. The CDR3 spans 16 residues. Losses at the gene ends were 4 bases for V and 1 base for J; bases not matched to a gene: 8. CDR1 and CDR2 from the germline V gene are SGHTA and FQGNSA. The CDR3 nucleotides read TGTGCCAGCAGCTCAACTAGACAGGGGCTTAACTATGGCTACACCTTC. Its translation is CASSSTRQGLNYGYTF.

The CDR3 coding sequence is TGTGCCAGCAGCTTAGAGGGGGGGGTCGGACAGCCCCAGCATTTT. Its translation is CASSLEGGVGQPQHF. V and J are TRBV7-9 and TRBJ1-5; tentative D call: TRBD1 (6 bases). Germline loops: CDR1 SEHNR, CDR2 FQNEAQ (reference sequence). The CDR3 consists of 15 residues. The V gene lost 1 base and the J gene lost 7 bases, with 14 bases spanning the gap.

The gene calls are TRBV27 and TRBJ2-5; TRBD2 might be the D (5 bases). V lost 0 bases and J lost 4, with 9 bases in between. From germline, CDR1 is MNHEY and CDR2 SMNVEV (reference sequence). The CDR3 extends over 14 amino acids. Here the CDR3 DNA reads TGTGCCAGCAGTTTATCCTGGAGGAGAGAGACCCAGTACTTC. Translating gives CASSLSWRRETQYF.

J is TRBJ1-6 and V is TRBV29-1; D unclear. V was cut by 4 bases and J by 7 bases, with 8 bases left in between. The CDR3 consists of 12 residues. Germline values: CDR1 SQVTM, CDR2 ANQGSEA. The CDR3 is CSVVEGNSPLHF. CDR3 bases: TGCAGCGTTGTGGAAGGGAATTCACCCCTCCACTTT.

The chain has TRBV15 and TRBJ2-1; D is possibly TRBD2 (5 bases). CDR1 and CDR2 (germline): LNHNV, YYDKDF (reference sequence). There are 12 residues in the CDR3. Trimming stripped 4 bases from V and 6 bases from J, with 7 bases between. For the CDR3, the DNA is TGTGCCACCAGCAAAGCGGCCAATGAGCAGTTCTTC. It encodes CATSKAANEQFF.

With respect to this clone: Other DNA sequences in the sample encode the same CDR3. The CDR3 spells CASSRRSSGANVLTF. For the CDR3, the DNA is TGTGCCAGCAGCCGCCGGTCCTCTGGGGCCAACGTCCTGACTTTC. This chain links TRBV6-5 with TRBJ2-6; D gene ambiguous. The germline gives CDR1 MNHEY, CDR2 SVGAGI. The CDR3 has 15 amino acids. Deletions cut 6 bases from V and 0 bases from J, with 9 bases between.

This clone was seen only a few times. The chain recombines TRBV4-2 with TRBJ2-3, with 7 bases fitting TRBD1. The ends lost 1 base at V and 4 bases at J; junction bases unmatched: 2. The CDR3 length is 14 residues. The V gene's germline CDR1 is LGHNA and CDR2 YNFKEQ. Here the CDR3 reads CASSQGGGPDTQYF. CDR3 DNA: TGTGCCAGCAGCCAAGGAGGGGGCCCAGATACGCAGTATTTT.

The sample holds one count of this clone. The CDR3 sequence is CASSLGGNTEAFF. DNA of the CDR3: TGCGCCAGCAGCTTGGGCGGGAACACTGAAGCTTTCTTT. The chain is built from TRBV5-1 and TRBJ1-1; D is undetermined. The V end lost 0 bases, the J end lost 1 base, and 4 bases lay between the germline ends. This CDR3 comprises 13 residues. Germline CDR1 reads SGHRS; CDR2 reads YFSETQ. The complete variable domain, with remaining parts taken from reference TRBV5-1 and TRBJ1-1, reads KAGVTQTPRYLIKTRGQQVTLSCSPISGHRSVSWYQQTPGQGLQFLFEYFSETQRNKGNFPGRFSGRQFSNSRSEMNVSTLELGDSALYLCASSLGGNTEAFFGQGTRLTVV.

The rearrangement uses TRBV27 and TRBJ2-3; 8 bases align to TRBD2. Germline V gene lookup returns CDR1 MNHEY and CDR2 SMNVEV (reference sequence). The CDR3 runs to 15 residues. V gave up 6 bases and J gave up 2 bases; unmatched junction bases: 7. Here the CDR3 DNA reads TGTGCCAGCAGCCTGGAACTAGCGGACACAGATACGCAGTATTTT. The encoded protein is CASSLELADTDTQYF.

The gene calls are TRBV4-1 and TRBJ1-3; 7 nucleotides align to TRBD1. V was clipped by 4 bases and J by 7 bases; unmatched bases: 7. The germline CDR1 and CDR2 sequences are MGHRA and YSYEKL. The CDR3 has 14 residues. The CDR3 region is CASSPGTAWNTIYF. The CDR3 DNA follows: TGCGCCAGCAGCCCGGGGACAGCATGGAACACCATATATTTT.

V and J are TRBV5-6 and TRBJ2-1, with D unresolved. CDR3 size: 15 residues. The germline CDR1 and CDR2 sequences are SGHDT and YYEEEE. Trimming pared 2 bases from V and 1 base from J, leaving 10 bases between. This chain's CDR3 is CASSFRSASYNEQFF. The CDR3 DNA reads TGTGCCAGCAGCTTTAGGTCGGCGTCCTACAATGAGCAGTTCTTC. The full variable domain, completed using reference TRBV5-6 and TRBJ2-1, is DAGVTQSPTHLIKTRGQQVTLRCSPKSGHDTVSWYQQALGQGPQFIFQYYEEEERQRGNFPDRFSGHQFPNYSSELNVNALLLGDSALYLCASSFRSASYNEQFFGPGTRLTVL.

The chain recombines TRBV11-3 with TRBJ2-7, with D unclear. The length of the CDR3 is 13 residues. Germline loops: CDR1 SGHNT, CDR2 YENEEA. With 2 bases removed from V and 3 bases from J, the gap between germline ends came to 8 bases. CDR3 loop: CASSLYSNYEQYF. The CDR3 DNA reads TGTGCCAGCAGCTTATACTCGAACTACGAGCAGTACTTC.

The J gene is TRBJ1-5, the V gene TRBV2, with D maybe TRBD1 (6 bases). This CDR3 contains 15 residues. V was pared by 8 bases and J by 3 bases, with 17 bases between. Germline V gives CDR1 SNHLY, CDR2 FYNNEI. CDR3 amino acids: CASRSQGLYNQPQHF. The CDR3 DNA reads as TGTGCCAGCCGATCACAGGGCCTATACAATCAGCCCCAGCATTTT.

The chain couples TRBV20-1 to TRBJ2-7; D perhaps matches TRBD2 (5 bases). CDR1 and CDR2 from the germline V gene are DFQATT and SNEGSKA (reference sequence). V was clipped by 3 bases and J by 6 bases, with 9 bases between them. The CDR3 is 11 residues long. This CDR3 is CSASPGIEQYF. For the CDR3, the DNA is TGCAGTGCTAGTCCGGGAATCGAGCAGTACTTC.

The rearrangement links TRBV7-6 to TRBJ2-2; either TRBD1 or TRBD2 may fit D (5 bases each). The germline V gene has CDR1 SGHVS and CDR2 FNYEAQ. With 3 bases removed from V and 3 bases from J, the gap between germline ends came to 8 bases. CDR3 size: 14 residues. CDR3 region: CASSFPGHTGELFF. The CDR3, as DNA: TGTGCCAGCAGCTTTCCGGGGCACACCGGGGAGCTGTTTTTT.